This T cell receptor (beta chain) was identified in a study of early T cells in non-severe SARS-CoV-2 infection. Whole-study context: The input, bulk RNA from unsorted whole blood, was sequenced, and chains were unpaired. Regarding the study as a whole: Anti-spike CD8 responses were favored in VDJdb matching, and private and CD4 specificities were missed.

CDR1 and CDR2 from the germline V gene are SGHTA and FQGTGA. V was pared by 4 bases and J by 5 bases, with 7 bases of the junction left unmatched. The CDR3 contains 15 residues. Unique molecular identifiers (one per individual cDNA molecule) were attached. TCRdb processed the 5' RACE reads anew with MiXCR; each CDR3 protein has one entry. The sample lists roughly 61,000 distinct CDR3 sequences; over 10% were seen once. A few counts support this clonotype. Its antigen is unidentified. The genes are TRBV7-3 and TRBJ2-2; 7 nucleotides agree with TRBD2. This clonotype originated in an adult who was a healthcare worker with PCR-confirmed SARS-CoV-2 infection or an uninfected control (not recorded which). This material consisted of whole blood, taken at baseline. In nucleotides, the CDR3 is TGTGCCAGCAGCTCGAGTAGCGGGCGAACCGGGGAGCTGTTTTTT. It translates to CASSSSSGRTGELFF. Variable domain in full (rest from reference TRBV7-3 and TRBJ2-2): GAGVSQTPSNKVTEKGKYVELRCDPISGHTALYWYRQSLGQGPEFLIYFQGTGAADDSGLPNDRFFAVRPEGSVSTLKIQRTERGDSAVYLCASSSSSGRTGELFFGEGSRLTVL.